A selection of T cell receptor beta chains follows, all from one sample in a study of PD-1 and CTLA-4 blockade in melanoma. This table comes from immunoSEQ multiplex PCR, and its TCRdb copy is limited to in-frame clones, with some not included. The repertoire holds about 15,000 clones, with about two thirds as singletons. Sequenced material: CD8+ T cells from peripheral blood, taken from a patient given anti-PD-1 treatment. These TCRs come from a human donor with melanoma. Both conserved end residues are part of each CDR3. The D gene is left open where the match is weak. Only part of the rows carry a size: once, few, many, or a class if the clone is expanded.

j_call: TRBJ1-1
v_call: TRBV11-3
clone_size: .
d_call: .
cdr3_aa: CASSLGQGNTEAFF
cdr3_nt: TGTGCCAGCAGCTTAGGGCAGGGGAACACTGAAGCTTTCTTT

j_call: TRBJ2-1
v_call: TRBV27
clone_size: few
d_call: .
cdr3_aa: CASSFGVQGGNEQFF
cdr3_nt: TGTGCCAGCAGTTTTGGGGTACAGGGAGGCAATGAGCAGTTCTTC

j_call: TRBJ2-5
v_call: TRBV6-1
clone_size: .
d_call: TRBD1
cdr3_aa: CASSEARWAGGKQETQYF
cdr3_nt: TGTGCCAGCAGTGAAGCGCGGTGGGCAGGGGGCAAACAAGAGACCCAGTACTTC

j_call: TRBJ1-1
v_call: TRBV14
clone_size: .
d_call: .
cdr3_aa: CASSQTRGYTEAFF
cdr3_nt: TGTGCCAGCAGCCAAACCCGGGGTTACACTGAAGCTTTCTTT

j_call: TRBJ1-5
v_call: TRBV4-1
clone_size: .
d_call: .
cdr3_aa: CASSQAGGNQPQHF
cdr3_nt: TGCGCCAGCAGCCAAGCAGGGGGCAATCAGCCCCAGCATTTT

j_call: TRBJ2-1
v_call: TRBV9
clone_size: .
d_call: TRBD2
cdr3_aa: CASSVSGAGGNNEQFF
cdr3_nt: TGTGCCAGCAGCGTATCTGGAGCGGGAGGTAATAATGAGCAGTTCTTC

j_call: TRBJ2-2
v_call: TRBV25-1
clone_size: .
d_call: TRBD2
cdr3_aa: CASRTVGTSGWELFF
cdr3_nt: TGTGCCAGCAGGACAGTAGGGACTAGCGGATGGGAGCTGTTTTTT

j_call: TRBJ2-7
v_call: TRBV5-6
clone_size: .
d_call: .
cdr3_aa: CASSFGMAEQYF
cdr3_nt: TGTGCCAGCAGCTTCGGGATGGCCGAGCAGTACTTC

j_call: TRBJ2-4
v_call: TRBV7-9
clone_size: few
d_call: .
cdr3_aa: CASSPPGDSGLAKNIQYF
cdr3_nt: TGTGCCAGCAGCCCCCCCGGGGATAGCGGTCTAGCCAAAAACATTCAGTACTTC

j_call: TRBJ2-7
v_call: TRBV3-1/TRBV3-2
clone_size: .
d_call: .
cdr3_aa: CASGVAADSYEQYF
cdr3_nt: TGTGCCAGCGGGGTTGCCGCGGACTCCTACGAGCAGTACTTC

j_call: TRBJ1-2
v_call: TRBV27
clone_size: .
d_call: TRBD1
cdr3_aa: CASSLSTGRRYTF
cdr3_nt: TGTGCCAGCAGTTTATCGACAGGGAGGCGCTACACCTTC

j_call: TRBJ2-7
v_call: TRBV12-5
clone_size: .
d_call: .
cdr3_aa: CASGLTTTRHEQYF
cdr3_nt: TGTGCTAGTGGTTTGACGACGACTAGGCACGAGCAGTACTTC

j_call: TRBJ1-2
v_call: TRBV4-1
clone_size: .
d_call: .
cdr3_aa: CASSQDREGQRRYGYTF
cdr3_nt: TGCGCCAGCAGCCAAGACAGAGAAGGACAACGGAGGTATGGCTACACCTTC

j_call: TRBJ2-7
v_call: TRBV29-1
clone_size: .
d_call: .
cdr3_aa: CSVEGDGSSYEQYF
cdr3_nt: TGCAGCGTTGAAGGGGACGGCAGCTCCTACGAGCAGTACTTC

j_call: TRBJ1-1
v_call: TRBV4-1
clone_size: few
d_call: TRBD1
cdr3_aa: CASSQVRQGALEAFF
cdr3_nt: TGCGCCAGCAGCCAAGTAAGGCAGGGGGCCCTGGAAGCTTTCTTT

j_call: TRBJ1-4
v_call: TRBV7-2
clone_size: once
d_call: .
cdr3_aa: CASSTGGRLTNEKLFF
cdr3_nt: TGTGCCAGCAGCACCGGGGGACGGTTAACTAATGAAAAACTGTTTTTT

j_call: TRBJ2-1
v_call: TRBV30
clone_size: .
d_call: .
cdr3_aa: CAWSDDSSYNEQFF
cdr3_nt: TGTGCCTGGAGTGATGACAGCTCCTACAATGAGCAGTTCTTC

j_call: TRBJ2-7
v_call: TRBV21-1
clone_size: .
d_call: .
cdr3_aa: CASSKGYSGTGDFSSYEQYF
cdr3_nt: TGTGCCAGCAGCAAAGGGTATTCCGGGACAGGGGACTTTTCCTCCTACGAGCAGTACTTC

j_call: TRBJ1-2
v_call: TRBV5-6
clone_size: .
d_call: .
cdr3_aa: CASSLGPGMNYGYTF
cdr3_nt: TGTGCCAGCAGCTTGGGCCCGGGTATGAACTATGGCTACACCTTC

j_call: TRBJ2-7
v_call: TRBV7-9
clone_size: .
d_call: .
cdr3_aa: CASSQRTTEQYF
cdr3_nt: TGTGCCAGCAGCCAAAGGACGACCGAGCAGTACTTC

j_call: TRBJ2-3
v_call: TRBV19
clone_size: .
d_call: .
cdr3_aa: CASSMWEADTQYF
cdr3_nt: TGTGCCAGTAGTATGTGGGAGGCAGATACGCAGTATTTT

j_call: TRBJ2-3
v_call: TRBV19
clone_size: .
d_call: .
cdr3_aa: CASSIRGDSEGADTQYF
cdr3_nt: TGTGCCAGTAGTATAAGGGGGGACAGCGAGGGCGCAGATACGCAGTATTTT

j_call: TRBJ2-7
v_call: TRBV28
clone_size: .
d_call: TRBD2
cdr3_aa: CASSLPLAGVTYEQYF
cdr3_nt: TGTGCCAGCAGTCTACCGCTGGCGGGAGTAACCTACGAGCAGTACTTC

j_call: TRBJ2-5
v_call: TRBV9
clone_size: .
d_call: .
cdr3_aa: CASSPRRLQETQYF
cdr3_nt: TGTGCCAGCAGCCCCCGACGGTTACAAGAGACCCAGTACTTC

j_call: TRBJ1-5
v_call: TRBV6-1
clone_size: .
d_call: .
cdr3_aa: CASSEWESNQPQHF
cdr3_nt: TGTGCCAGCAGTGAATGGGAGAGCAATCAGCCCCAGCATTTT

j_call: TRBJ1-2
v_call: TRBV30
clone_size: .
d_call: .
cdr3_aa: CAWSVREGFYGYTF
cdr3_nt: TGTGCCTGGAGTGTAAGGGAGGGATTCTATGGCTACACCTTC

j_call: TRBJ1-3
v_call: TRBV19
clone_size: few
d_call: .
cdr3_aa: CASSIQRNTIYF
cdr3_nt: TGTGCCAGTAGTATACAGCGAAACACCATATATTTT

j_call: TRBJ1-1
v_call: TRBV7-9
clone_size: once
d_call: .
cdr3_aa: CASSLEGPEAFF
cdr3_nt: TGTGCCAGCAGCTTAGAAGGGCCTGAAGCTTTCTTT

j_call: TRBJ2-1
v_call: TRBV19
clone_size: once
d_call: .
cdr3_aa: CASSITGSSYNEQFF
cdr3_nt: TGTGCCAGTAGTATTACAGGGAGCTCCTACAATGAGCAGTTCTTC

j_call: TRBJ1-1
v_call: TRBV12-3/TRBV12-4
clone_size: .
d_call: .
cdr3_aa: CASSRGRTEAFF
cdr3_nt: TGTGCCAGCAGCAGGGGTCGGACTGAAGCTTTCTTT

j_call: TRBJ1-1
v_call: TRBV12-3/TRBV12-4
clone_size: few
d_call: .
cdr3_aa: CASRSAGYTEAFF
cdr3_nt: TGTGCCAGCAGATCAGCAGGATACACTGAAGCTTTCTTT

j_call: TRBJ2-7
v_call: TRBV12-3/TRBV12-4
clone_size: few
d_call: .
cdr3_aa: CASSLGYEQYF
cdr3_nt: TGTGCCAGCAGTTTAGGCTACGAGCAGTACTTC

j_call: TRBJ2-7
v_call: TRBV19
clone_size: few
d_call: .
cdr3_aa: CASNGANSYEQYF
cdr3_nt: TGTGCCAGTAATGGGGCAAACTCCTACGAGCAGTACTTC

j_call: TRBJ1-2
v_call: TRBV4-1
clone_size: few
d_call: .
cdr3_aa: CASSQERTGATYGYTF
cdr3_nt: TGCGCCAGCAGCCAAGAGCGCACAGGAGCCACCTATGGCTACACCTTC

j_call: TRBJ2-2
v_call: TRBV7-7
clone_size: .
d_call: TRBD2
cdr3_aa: CASSLVMLERGETNTGELFF
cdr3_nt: TGTGCTAGCAGCTTAGTAATGTTGGAGCGGGGGGAAACGAACACCGGGGAGCTGTTTTTT

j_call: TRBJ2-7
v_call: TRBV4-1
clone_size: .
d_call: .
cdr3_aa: CASSQEGGGSGEQYF
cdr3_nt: TGCGCCAGCAGCCAAGAAGGCGGAGGCAGTGGCGAGCAGTACTTC

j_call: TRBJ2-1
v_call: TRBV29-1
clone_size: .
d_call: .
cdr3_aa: CSVLDVYSLDNEQFF
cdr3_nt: TGCAGCGTTTTGGACGTTTATTCTTTAGATAATGAGCAGTTCTTC

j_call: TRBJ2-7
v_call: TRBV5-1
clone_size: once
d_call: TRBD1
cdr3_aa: CASSYSGTGGNEQYF
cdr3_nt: TGCGCCAGCAGCTATTCCGGGACAGGGGGCAACGAGCAGTACTTC

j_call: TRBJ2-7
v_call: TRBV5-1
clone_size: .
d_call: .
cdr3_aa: CASSPGHNYEQYF
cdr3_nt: TGCGCCAGCAGCCCGGGACACAACTACGAGCAGTACTTC

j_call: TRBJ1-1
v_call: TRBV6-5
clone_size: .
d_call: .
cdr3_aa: CASRTGGVTEAFF
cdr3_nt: TGTGCCAGCAGGACGGGGGGTGTCACTGAAGCTTTCTTT

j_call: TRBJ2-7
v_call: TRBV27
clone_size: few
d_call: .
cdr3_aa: CASSFGGISYEQYF
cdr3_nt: TGTGCCAGCAGTTTCGGGGGTATCTCCTACGAGCAGTACTTC

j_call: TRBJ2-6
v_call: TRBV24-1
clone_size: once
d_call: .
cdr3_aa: CATSDPISGANVLTF
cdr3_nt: TGTGCCACCAGTGACCCAATCTCTGGGGCCAACGTCCTGACTTTC

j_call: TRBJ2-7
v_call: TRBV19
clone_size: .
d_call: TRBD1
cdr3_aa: CASSPHRQGRVYEQYF
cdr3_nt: TGTGCCAGTAGCCCTCATCGACAGGGTAGAGTCTACGAGCAGTACTTC

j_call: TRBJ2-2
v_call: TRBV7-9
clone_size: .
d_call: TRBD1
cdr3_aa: CASSFSDRANTGELFF
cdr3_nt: TGTGCCAGCAGCTTCTCGGACAGGGCGAACACCGGGGAGCTGTTTTTT

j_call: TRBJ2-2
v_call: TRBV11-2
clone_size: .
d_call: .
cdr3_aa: CASSFRTGELFF
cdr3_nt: TGTGCCAGCAGCTTCAGAACCGGGGAGCTGTTTTTT

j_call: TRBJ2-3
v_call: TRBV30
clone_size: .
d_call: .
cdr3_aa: CAWRGSSGATDTQYF
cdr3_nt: TGTGCCTGGAGGGGGAGTTCGGGGGCGACAGATACGCAGTATTTT

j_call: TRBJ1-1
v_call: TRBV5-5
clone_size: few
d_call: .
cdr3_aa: CASSVPRTLGTEAFF
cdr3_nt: TGTGCCAGCAGCGTACCTCGAACCCTGGGGACTGAAGCTTTCTTT

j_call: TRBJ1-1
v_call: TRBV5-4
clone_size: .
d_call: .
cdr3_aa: CASSFAGGTEAFF
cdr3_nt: TGTGCCAGCAGCTTTGCAGGAGGCACTGAAGCTTTCTTT

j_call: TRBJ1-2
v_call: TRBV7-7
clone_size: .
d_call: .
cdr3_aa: CASRVIANYGYTF
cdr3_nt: TGTGCCTCTCGCGTGATAGCTAACTATGGCTACACCTTC